The clone carrying this TCR beta chain has more than one count but fewer than ten. Its antigen is unidentified. CDR3 size: 16 residues. The V gene end was trimmed by 0 bases and the J gene end by 3 bases; junction bases not matched to a gene: 8. The germline V gene encodes CDR1 MNHEY and CDR2 SMNVEV (reference sequence). These data are taken from a study of cytomegalovirus exposure and HLA in healthy donors. Study-wide findings and caveats: Reports described diagnosis of cytomegalovirus status by the classifier as highly specific and sensitive.

PCR employed 60 Vbeta and 13 Jbeta primers. Profiling relied on immunoSEQ multiplex PCR, and the TCRdb table lists in-frame clones only, not all of them. The table lists about 87,000 clones, around 68% of them singletons. Sequenced input: PBMCs. The TCR was taken from a man younger than 45 in good health and CMV-seropositive. This rearrangement joins TRBV27 to TRBJ2-7; 7 nucleotides agree with TRBD1. The CDR3, as DNA: TGTGCCAGCAGTTTATCGACAGGGCAAGGGTTCTACGAGCAGTACTTC. Protein: CASSLSTGQGFYEQYF.